This is a list of T cell receptor beta chains from one sample in a study of beta chain features in type 1 diabetes. Only in-frame clones appear in the TCRdb table, and some are missing; sequencing was by immunoSEQ multiplex PCR. The table has roughly 610,000 clones, roughly a sixth seen once. Material for sequencing was naive CD4+ T cells from blood. These receptors all come from a young man in good health. The CDR3 runs from the conserved cysteine through the conserved F or W. A D gene is named only where the DNA matches it firmly. The size entry is marked missing in some rows and otherwise reads once, few, many or a size class.

J,size,V,D,length,CDR3,DNA
TRBJ2-1,-,TRBV7-3,-,15,CASSLSGFPYNEQFF,TGTGCCAGCAGCTTGAGTGGGTTTCCCTACAATGAGCAGTTCTTC
TRBJ2-1,once,TRBV7-2,TRBD2,17,CASSLMAGTTPYNEQFF,TGTGCCAGCAGTTTAATGGCCGGGACTACCCCGTACAATGAGCAGTTCTTC
TRBJ2-5,-,TRBV28,TRBD2,16,CASSLYGGGRPETQYF,TGTGCCAGCAGTTTATATGGGGGCGGGAGGCCCGAGACCCAGTACTTC
TRBJ2-4,few,TRBV5-6,-,14,CASSLMGHGNIQYF,TGTGCCAGCAGCTTGATGGGGCACGGAAACATTCAGTACTTC
TRBJ1-1,few,TRBV4-3,-,13,CASSQKVNTEAFF,TGCGCCAGCAGCCAGAAGGTGAACACTGAAGCTTTCTTT
TRBJ2-5,few,TRBV2,TRBD1,14,CASSPRTGAETQYF,TGTGCCAGCAGTCCACGGACAGGGGCAGAGACCCAGTACTTC
TRBJ2-3,-,TRBV2,-,15,CASSVQSPSTDTQYF,TGTGCCAGCAGTGTTCAGAGCCCTAGCACAGATACGCAGTATTTT
TRBJ1-5,-,TRBV6-6,TRBD1,13,CASRDRGDQPQHF,TGTGCCAGCCGAGACAGGGGCGATCAGCCCCAGCATTTT
TRBJ2-1,few,TRBV11-2,TRBD1,13,CASSLDRRDRPFF,TGTGCCAGCAGCTTAGATCGCCGGGACAGACCATTCTTC
TRBJ1-1,-,TRBV19,TRBD1,15,CASSIWGQKNTEAFF,TGTGCCAGTAGTATCTGGGGACAGAAGAACACTGAAGCTTTCTTT
TRBJ2-7,few,TRBV4-1,TRBD1,12,CASMRQGKEQYF,TGCGCCAGCATGCGACAGGGAAAAGAGCAGTACTTC
TRBJ1-2,-,TRBV30,TRBD1,13,CAWRIQGIRGYTF,TGTGCCTGGAGGATACAGGGGATTCGTGGCTACACCTTC
TRBJ2-1,few,TRBV7-2,TRBD2,17,CASSPGLAGGSNNEQFF,TGTGCCAGCAGCCCCGGACTAGCGGGGGGATCCAACAATGAGCAGTTCTTC
TRBJ2-1,-,TRBV6-1,-,16,CASSEAPTASYNEQFF,TGTGCCAGCAGTGAAGCGCCGACAGCCTCCTACAATGAGCAGTTCTTC
TRBJ1-2,few,TRBV7-9,-,14,CASSLAGANYGYTF,TGTGCCAGCAGCTTAGCCGGTGCGAACTATGGCTACACCTTC
TRBJ2-3,-,TRBV7-2,TRBD2,16,CASSLGGGLITDTQYF,TGTGCCAGCAGCTTAGGCGGGGGGCTGATCACAGATACGCAGTATTTT
TRBJ1-4,few,TRBV2,-,15,CASSSSAATNEKLFF,TGTGCCAGCAGTTCCTCAGCTGCAACTAATGAAAAACTGTTTTTT
TRBJ2-5,-,TRBV28,-,14,CASSLVVPQKTQYF,TGTGCCAGCAGTTTGGTAGTCCCGCAAAAGACCCAGTACTTC
TRBJ1-2,once,TRBV9,-,12,CASSVERDPYTF,TGTGCCAGCAGCGTAGAGAGGGACCCCTACACCTTC
TRBJ1-1,few,TRBV29-1,TRBD1,13,CSVRQGRATEAFF,TGCAGCGTCAGACAGGGACGAGCCACTGAAGCTTTCTTT
TRBJ2-7,-,TRBV4-3,TRBD2,15,CASSQTSATSYEQYF,TGCGCCAGCAGCCAAACTAGCGCGACTTCCTACGAGCAGTACTTC
TRBJ2-5,-,TRBV13,TRBD2,15,CASSLRRGARETQYF,TGTGCCAGCAGCTTACGGCGGGGGGCACGGGAGACCCAGTACTTC
TRBJ1-5,few,TRBV7-2,-,17,CASSLLYWQGSNQPQHF,TGTGCCAGCAGCTTGCTATACTGGCAGGGTAGCAATCAGCCCCAGCATTTT